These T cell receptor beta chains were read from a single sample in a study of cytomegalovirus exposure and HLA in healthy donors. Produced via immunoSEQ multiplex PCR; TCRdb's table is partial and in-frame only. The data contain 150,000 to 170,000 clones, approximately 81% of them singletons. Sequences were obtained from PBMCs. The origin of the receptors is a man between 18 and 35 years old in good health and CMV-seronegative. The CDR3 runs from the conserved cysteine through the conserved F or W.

cdr3_aa: CASSRLVTDEQFF; v_call: TRBV14; cdr3_length: 13
cdr3_aa: CASSFRTVLYGYTF; v_call: TRBV19; cdr3_length: 14
cdr3_aa: CASVRPGLAGGGSYNEQFF; v_call: TRBV28; cdr3_length: 19
cdr3_aa: CASSPGGLYGYTF; v_call: TRBV9; cdr3_length: 13
cdr3_aa: CASSALGHRNTEAFF; v_call: TRBV9; cdr3_length: 15
cdr3_aa: CASSQDQRAPNYGYTF; v_call: TRBV4-3; cdr3_length: 16
cdr3_aa: CASSLETGNEQYF; v_call: TRBV5-4; cdr3_length: 13
cdr3_aa: CASSLATAGSYEQYF; v_call: TRBV5-1; cdr3_length: 15
cdr3_aa: CASTFGAGEGRNEQFF; v_call: TRBV7-9; cdr3_length: 16
cdr3_aa: CASSVVPGPSGNTIYF; v_call: TRBV9; cdr3_length: 16
cdr3_aa: CASSTTGSAYEQYF; v_call: TRBV7-2; cdr3_length: 14
cdr3_aa: CASSGWDRGRGIGNF; v_call: TRBV6-5; cdr3_length: 15
cdr3_aa: CASSLGLAGGPYEQYF; v_call: TRBV7-6; cdr3_length: 16
cdr3_aa: CASSLEGDRSYGYTF; v_call: TRBV7-2; cdr3_length: 15
cdr3_aa: CASSERTGYGYTF; v_call: TRBV10-1; cdr3_length: 13
cdr3_aa: CASSDPTGTGETQYF; v_call: TRBV2; cdr3_length: 15
cdr3_aa: CASSDRDNNEQFF; v_call: TRBV6-4; cdr3_length: 13
cdr3_aa: CASSDSGTGPYEQYF; v_call: TRBV7-9; cdr3_length: 15
cdr3_aa: CASRGESGRAGEQYF; v_call: TRBV5-1; cdr3_length: 15
cdr3_aa: CATSNRLAGGQETQYF; v_call: TRBV15; cdr3_length: 16
cdr3_aa: CASSSQGTDTQYF; v_call: TRBV5-4; cdr3_length: 13
cdr3_aa: CASSLGYSNQPQHF; v_call: TRBV7-8; cdr3_length: 14
cdr3_aa: CASSQDVVLAGASDTQYF; v_call: TRBV4-3; cdr3_length: 18
cdr3_aa: CASSQNSGRNTGELFF; v_call: TRBV4-1; cdr3_length: 16
cdr3_aa: CASSPASGRSTGELFF; v_call: TRBV7-8; cdr3_length: 16
cdr3_aa: CASSQRGQAGYGYTF; v_call: TRBV4-1; cdr3_length: 15
cdr3_aa: CASSLGPGYETQYF; v_call: TRBV5-1; cdr3_length: 14
cdr3_aa: CASSFSEGSNQPQHF; v_call: TRBV27; cdr3_length: 15
cdr3_aa: CASRRDRDGLDGYTF; v_call: TRBV27; cdr3_length: 15
cdr3_aa: CASSLVTGANQPQHF; v_call: TRBV7-2; cdr3_length: 15
cdr3_aa: CASSRLGTPEQYF; v_call: TRBV5-4; cdr3_length: 13
cdr3_aa: CASSLEGPYGYTF; v_call: TRBV5-8; cdr3_length: 13
cdr3_aa: CASSSTGHGYTF; v_call: TRBV6-5; cdr3_length: 12
cdr3_aa: CATRQGPYEQYF; v_call: TRBV6-6; cdr3_length: 12
cdr3_aa: CASSFQGPGETQYF; v_call: TRBV28; cdr3_length: 14
cdr3_aa: CASKLGGPLYEQYF; v_call: TRBV5-6; cdr3_length: 14
cdr3_aa: CASSAPSGSQETQYF; v_call: TRBV9; cdr3_length: 15
cdr3_aa: CASSFPGNEQFF; v_call: TRBV27; cdr3_length: 12
cdr3_aa: CASSQDRNSGANVLTF; v_call: TRBV4-1; cdr3_length: 16
cdr3_aa: CASSLILGPPEAFF; v_call: TRBV5-6; cdr3_length: 14
cdr3_aa: CSVSVRSPGNELFF; v_call: TRBV29-1; cdr3_length: 14
cdr3_aa: CAISESAGGRTGELFF; v_call: TRBV10-3; cdr3_length: 16
cdr3_aa: CAISETVEASSNYGYTF; v_call: TRBV10-3; cdr3_length: 17